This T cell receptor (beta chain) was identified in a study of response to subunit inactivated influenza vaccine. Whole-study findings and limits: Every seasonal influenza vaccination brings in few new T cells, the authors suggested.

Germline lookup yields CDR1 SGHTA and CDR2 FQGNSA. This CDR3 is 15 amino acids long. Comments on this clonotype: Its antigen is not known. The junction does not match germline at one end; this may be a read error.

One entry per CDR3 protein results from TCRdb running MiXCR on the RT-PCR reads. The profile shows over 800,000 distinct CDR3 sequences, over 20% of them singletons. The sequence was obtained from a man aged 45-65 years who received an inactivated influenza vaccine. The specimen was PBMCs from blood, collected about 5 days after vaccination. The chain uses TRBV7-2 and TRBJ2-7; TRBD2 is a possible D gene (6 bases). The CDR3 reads CASSIAGTQSYEQYF. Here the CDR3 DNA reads TGTGCCAGCAGCATAGCCGGGACTCAGTCCTACGAGCAGTACTTC.